The next 4 T cell receptor beta chains were all read from a single sample in a study of long-term antiretroviral therapy in people with HIV. The assay, immunoSEQ v3.0, was run at survey level. Assay: immunoSEQ multiplex PCR; the TCRdb copy retains only in-frame clones and omits some. The table lists 24,000 or so clones, 95% of them singletons, with about 2.4% in the top ten. The source material was unsorted PBMCs, sampled about 4.7 years after starting antiretroviral therapy. The receptor source for this set is a woman aged 45-60 years with HIV.

This rearrangement joins TRBV28 to TRBJ2-4; TRBD2 is a possible D gene (6 bases). The V end was cut by 6 bases, the J end by 8 bases, with 23 bases between. Germline V gene sequence: CDR1 MDHEN, CDR2 SYDVKM. The length of the CDR3 is 16 residues. CDR3 residues: CASSRVDIAQRDIQYF. The CDR3 coding sequence is TGTGCCAGCAGCCGGGTGGACATAGCCCAGCGGGACATTCAGTACTTC.

The V call is TRBV5-1, the J call TRBJ2-1; either TRBD1 or TRBD2 may supply D (5 bases each). The germline CDR1 and CDR2 sequences are SGHRS and YFSETQ. The CDR3 is 15 amino acids. V was shortened by 5 bases and J by 1 base, with 13 bases between the two germline ends. CDR3 amino acids: CASSPGTISYNEQFF. CDR3 nucleotide sequence: TGCGCCAGCAGTCCCGGGACCATATCCTACAATGAGCAGTTCTTC.

The J gene is TRBJ2-1, the V gene TRBV6-5; TRBD2 might be the D (6 bases). The germline CDR1 and CDR2 sequences are MNHEY and SVGAGI. Trimming removed 2 bases from V and 3 bases from J, with 8 bases in between. This CDR3 contains 14 residues. In DNA, the CDR3 is TGTGCCAGCAGTTACGGGGGGAGCTACAATGAGCAGTTCTTC. It encodes CASSYGGSYNEQFF.

The table lists this clone with a count of one. The genes are TRBV2 and TRBJ2-7, with D possibly being TRBD1 or TRBD2 (5 bases each). CDR1 is SNHLY and CDR2 is FYNNEI in the germline V gene. This CDR3 contains 19 residues. Trimming pared 3 bases from V and 3 bases from J, leaving 27 bases between. DNA of the CDR3: TGTGCCAGCAGTGACCCCACCGTCGGGACGAATTCTCGAGGCTACGAGCAGTACTTC. Translation gives CASSDPTVGTNSRGYEQYF. Filled out from reference TRBV2 and TRBJ2-7, the complete variable domain reads EPEVTQTPSHQVTQMGQEVILRCVPISNHLYFYWYRQILGQKVEFLVSFYNNEISEKSEIFDDQFSVERPDGSNFTLKIRSTKLEDSAMYFCASSDPTVGTNSRGYEQYFGPGTRLTVT.